The source of this TCR beta chain is a study of T cell responses to AZD1222 COVID-19 vaccine (dated by TCRdb to the early 2020s). Background on the whole study: A total of 230 or so trial participants underwent TCR sequencing, of whom 200 to 220 received two doses of AZD1222 and some 26 received two doses of the MenACWY control vaccine. Trial participants were enrolled into age subgroups of 18-55, 56-69 and 70-plus years, which contained roughly 140, 27 and 60 TCR-sequenced participants, respectively.

General study outcomes and caveats: The 56-69-year group was small, and its depth increase did not reach significance, likely because of low power. No day 14 peak-response samples were available, so repertoires were characterized only after the peak T cell response. Participants were mostly white British and included more females than males, and it was suggested by the authors that clonal diversity may have been underestimated. Reportedly, almost half of the unique spike-specific TCRs recognized epitopes lying outside the regions that are mutated in the B.1.351 and B.1.1.7 variants. Conclusions about previously exposed vaccinees are limited, since just five or six AZD1222 recipients were seropositive for SARS-CoV-2 at baseline. After two AZD1222 doses, spike-specific TCR breadth and depth were significantly higher than at day 0 and than in MenACWY recipients. CD4 TCRs associated with the vaccine covered the entire spike protein, and the dominant responses were in regions 160-218 and 743-854.

The CDR3 numbers 15 residues from cysteine through phenylalanine. Just CDR3 DNA is preserved here, 45 bases in frame from base 1. The germline V gene (reference sequence) gives CDR1 as SGHNT and CDR2 as YYREEE. V is pruned by 4 bases and J by 1 base, leaving 2 bases of the junction without a gene match. The CDR3 regions of human TCRbeta chains were analyzed by immunosequencing. The authors processed their data as follows. TCRs in the repertoires were compared against a reference library of SARS-CoV-2-specific TCRs that had been generated with the MIRA antigen-specificity platform. Breadth was defined as the fraction of unique TCRs that were SARS-CoV-2-associated, and depth was defined as the fraction of total T cells that were SARS-CoV-2-associated. Using the MIRA data, each spike-specific TCR was assigned both to the spike region to which the TCR was reactive and to a CD4 or CD8 class. Log10-transformed breadth and depth values were compared by one-way ANOVA with Sidak's multiple comparisons tests. TCRdb limited this immuneACCESS table to in-frame rearrangements with V and J called. A share of clones is missing; checked studies link under half to unresolved V genes, and the rest is unexplained. That table gives V, J and clone size, and the DNA gave D and trimming. In all, the sample holds approximately 77,000 clones, and approximately 92% of those were seen once. The ten largest clones take up 4% to 5.5% of the sample.

This clone has only one observation. What antigen it recognizes has not been identified. Per-base quality was not reported, and no clone a single base away is much larger than it. The label giving this sample's time point can be read as: about 28 days (+/-7) after the second vaccine dose. AZD1222 recipients with second doses at about 4 weeks or about 12 weeks were pooled, because spike-specific TCR depth and breadth did not differ between schedules. Samples from vaccinated people were obtained from the UK trials COV001 and COV002, which included a single-blind randomized controlled phase 2/3 trial of AZD1222 (ChAdOx1 nCoV-19) in healthy adults. For TCRbeta chain sequencing, PBMC samples from trial participants were taken at day 0 and at day 28 after the second dose.

The chain employs TRBV5-4 and TRBJ1-4, with 9 central nucleotides matching TRBD1. The receptor comes from an adult who received the AZD1222 COVID-19 vaccine. Source: peripheral blood, taken 28 days after the second AZD1222 dose. CDR3 loop: CASSQGQGTNEKLFF. The nucleotide sequence is given as TGTGCCAGCAGCCAGGGACAGGGAACTAATGAAAAACTGTTTTTT.